This T cell receptor (beta chain) was identified during a study of cytotoxic CD8 clonotypes in ibrutinib-treated CLL. This CDR3 is 19 amino acids long. Germline assignment: CDR1 SGHDN and CDR2 FVKESK. J gave up 5 bases and V 0 bases, and 18 bases lay outside the gene matches. Roughly 2.2 micrograms of genomic DNA from cryopreserved PBMCs went into TCR beta libraries. The protocol was immunoSEQ multiplex PCR, while the TCRdb copy is restricted to in-frame clones and leaves out a portion. This sample has under 150,000 clones; more than 85% occur once, and the top ten carry 10% to 13%. The chain employs TRBV14 and TRBJ2-5; TRBD1 matches 7 bases. The clonotype comes from a human donor with chronic lymphocytic leukemia. The source was PBMCs, collected after 12 months of ibrutinib treatment. The CDR3 sequence is CASSQEWRQGILGKETQYF. CDR3 coding DNA: TGTGCCAGCAGCCAAGAGTGGCGACAGGGAATTTTGGGCAAGGAGACCCAGTACTTC.